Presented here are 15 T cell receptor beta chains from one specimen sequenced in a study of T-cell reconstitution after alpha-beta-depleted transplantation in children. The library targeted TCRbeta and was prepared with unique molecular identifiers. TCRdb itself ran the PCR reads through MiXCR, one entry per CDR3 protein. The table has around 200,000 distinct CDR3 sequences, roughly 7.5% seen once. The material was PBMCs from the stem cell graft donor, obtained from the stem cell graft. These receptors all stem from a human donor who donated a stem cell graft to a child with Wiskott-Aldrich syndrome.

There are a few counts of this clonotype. Written as DNA, the CDR3 is TGTGCCAGCAGTCTCGACAGGGGTCCGACGTTTTACAATGAGCAGTTCTTC. This encodes CASSLDRGPTFYNEQFF. V is TRBV27 and J is TRBJ2-1; 8 nucleotides match TRBD1. Trimming took 5 bases from V and 4 from J; bases not matched to a gene: 13. The CDR3 covers 17 residues. Germline V gene sequence: CDR1 MNHEY, CDR2 SMNVEV (reference sequence).

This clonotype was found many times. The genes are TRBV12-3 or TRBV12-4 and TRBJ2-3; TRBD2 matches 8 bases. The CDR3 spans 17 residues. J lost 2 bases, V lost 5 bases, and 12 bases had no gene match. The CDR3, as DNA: TGTGCCAGCAGTAGGAGGACAGCGGGGGATTTCACAGATACGCAGTATTTT. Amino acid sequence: CASSRRTAGDFTDTQYF.

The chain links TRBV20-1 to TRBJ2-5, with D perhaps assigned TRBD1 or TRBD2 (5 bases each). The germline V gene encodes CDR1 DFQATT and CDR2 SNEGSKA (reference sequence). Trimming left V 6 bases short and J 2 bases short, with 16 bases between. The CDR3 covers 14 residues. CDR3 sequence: CSAPGDAGQETQYF. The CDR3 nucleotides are TGCAGTGCCCCCGGGGACGCGGGTCAAGAGACCCAGTACTTC.

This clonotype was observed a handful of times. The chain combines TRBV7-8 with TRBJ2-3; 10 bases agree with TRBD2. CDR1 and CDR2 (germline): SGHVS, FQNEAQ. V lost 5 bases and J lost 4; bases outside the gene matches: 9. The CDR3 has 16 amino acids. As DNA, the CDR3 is TGTGCCAGCAGCAGATCCGGGACTAGCGCTTCAGATACGCAGTATTTT. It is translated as CASSRSGTSASDTQYF.

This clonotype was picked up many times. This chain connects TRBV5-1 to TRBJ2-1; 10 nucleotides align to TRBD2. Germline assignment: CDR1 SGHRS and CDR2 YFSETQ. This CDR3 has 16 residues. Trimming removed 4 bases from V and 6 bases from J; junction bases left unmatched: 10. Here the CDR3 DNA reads TGCGCCAGCAGCCCCGCCGTGGTAGCGGGGGGCAATGAGCAGTTCTTC. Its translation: CASSPAVVAGGNEQFF.

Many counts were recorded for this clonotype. CDR3 residues: CASSLFGTEQETQYF. CDR3 nucleotide sequence: TGCGCCAGCAGCTTATTCGGGACAGAGCAAGAGACCCAGTACTTC. The chain carries TRBV5-1 and TRBJ2-5, with 7 bases lining up with TRBD1. J was trimmed by 2 bases and V by 2 bases; bases with no gene match: 6. CDR1 is SGHRS and CDR2 is YFSETQ in the germline V gene. The CDR3 covers 15 residues.

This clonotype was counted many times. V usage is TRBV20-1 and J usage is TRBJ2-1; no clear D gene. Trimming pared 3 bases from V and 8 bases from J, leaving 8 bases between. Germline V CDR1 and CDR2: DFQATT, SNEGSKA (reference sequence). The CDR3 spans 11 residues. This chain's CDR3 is CSASKAYEQFF. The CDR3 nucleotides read TGCAGTGCTAGTAAGGCCTATGAGCAGTTCTTC.

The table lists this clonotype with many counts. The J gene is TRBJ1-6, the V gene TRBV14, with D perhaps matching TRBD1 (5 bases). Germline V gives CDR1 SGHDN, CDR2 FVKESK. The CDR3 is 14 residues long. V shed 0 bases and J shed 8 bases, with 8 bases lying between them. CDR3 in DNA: TGTGCCAGCAGCCAAGAGGGGCGATATTCACCCCTCCACTTT. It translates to CASSQEGRYSPLHF.

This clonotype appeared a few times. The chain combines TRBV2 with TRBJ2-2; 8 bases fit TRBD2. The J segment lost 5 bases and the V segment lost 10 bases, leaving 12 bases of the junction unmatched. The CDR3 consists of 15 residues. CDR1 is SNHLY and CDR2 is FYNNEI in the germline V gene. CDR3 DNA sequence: TGTGCCACGGGAGGGGGACTCCTATCTACCGGGGAGCTGTTTTTT. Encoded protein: CATGGGLLSTGELFF.

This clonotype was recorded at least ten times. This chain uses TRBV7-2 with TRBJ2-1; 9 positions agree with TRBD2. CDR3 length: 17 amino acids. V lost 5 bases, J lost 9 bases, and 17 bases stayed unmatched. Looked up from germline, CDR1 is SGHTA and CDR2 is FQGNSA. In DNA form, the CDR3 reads TGTGCCAGCAGCCCCCCGTTAATTAGCGGGAGTCAGCGTGAGCAGTTCTTC. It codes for CASSPPLISGSQREQFF.

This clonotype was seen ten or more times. The CDR3 sequence is CSAIQGTGDNSPLHF. CDR3 in DNA: TGCAGTGCTATACAAGGGACAGGAGATAATTCACCCCTCCACTTT. The chain has TRBV20-1 and TRBJ1-6; 8 bases fit TRBD1. J gave up 5 bases and V 4 bases, and 7 bases lay outside the gene matches. CDR1 and CDR2 (germline): DFQATT, SNEGSKA (reference sequence). The CDR3 has 15 residues.

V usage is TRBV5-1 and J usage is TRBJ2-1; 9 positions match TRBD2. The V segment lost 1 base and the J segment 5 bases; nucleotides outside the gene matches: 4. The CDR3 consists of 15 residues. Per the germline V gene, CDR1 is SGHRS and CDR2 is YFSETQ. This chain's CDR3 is CASSLLASGNNEQFF. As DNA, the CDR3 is TGCGCCAGCAGCTTGTTGGCTAGCGGGAACAATGAGCAGTTCTTC.

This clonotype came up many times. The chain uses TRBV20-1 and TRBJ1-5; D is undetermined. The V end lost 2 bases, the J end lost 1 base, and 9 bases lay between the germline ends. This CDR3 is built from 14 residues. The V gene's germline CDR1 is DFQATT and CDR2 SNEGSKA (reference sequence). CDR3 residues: CSARNTMSNQPQHF. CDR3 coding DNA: TGCAGTGCTAGAAACACCATGAGCAATCAGCCCCAGCATTTT.

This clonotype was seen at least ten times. The CDR3 DNA sequence: TGCGCCAGCGGGCCGGGACTAGATAGCAATGAGCAGTTCTTC. It codes for CASGPGLDSNEQFF. The chain is built from TRBV5-1 and TRBJ2-1; TRBD2 aligns across 8 bases. J lost 6 bases, V lost 7 bases, and 9 bases had no gene match. The CDR3 length is 14 residues. Per the germline V gene, CDR1 is SGHRS and CDR2 is YFSETQ.

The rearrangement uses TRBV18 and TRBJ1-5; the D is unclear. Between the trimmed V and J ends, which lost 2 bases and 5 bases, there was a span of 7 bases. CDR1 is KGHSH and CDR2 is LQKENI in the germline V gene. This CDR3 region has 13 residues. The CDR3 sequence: CASSPLSDQPQHF. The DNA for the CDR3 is TGTGCCAGCTCACCATTAAGCGATCAGCCCCAGCATTTT.